The 10 T cell receptor beta chains presented below share a single source sample, sequenced in a study of T-cell memory formation after mild COVID-19 (dated by TCRdb to the early 2020s). The library was built by means of 5' RACE. Sequencing took place on an Illumina NovaSeq 6000. Through fastp at Q25 and MiXCR, TCRdb rebuilt clones from the public reads, retaining in-frame beta chains. Each record represents a unique CDR3 protein, reported with the most common genes and DNA among its rows. This sample gives around 60,000 distinct CDR3 sequences in total; approximately 9.5% of them show up just once. Of the sample, 0.9% to 1.5% is held by the ten largest clones. Sequencing was done on a sample of PBMCs or a T cell subset sorted from them (not recorded which). The source is a man younger than 30 who had mild COVID-19 (a few samples of this study predate the infection). The sample titles of this study are shuffled in the database, so cell type and time point are left out; the donor was told from shared clones.

The chain links TRBV12-3 or TRBV12-4 to TRBJ2-7; no definite D call. The V end was cut by 5 bases, the J end by 0 bases, with 8 bases between. CDR3 length equals 13 residues. This CDR3 reads CASSLASSYEQYV. CDR3 DNA: TGTGCCAGCAGTCTGGCGAGCTCCTACGAGCAGTACGTC.

Concerning this clonotype itself: A much more abundant neighbour one base away suggests this may be a read error. The rearrangement links TRBV7-2 to TRBJ2-5, with 12 bases aligning to TRBD1. Germline-derived CDR1 and CDR2 are SGHTA and FQGNSA. The CDR3 is 13 residues long. Here the CDR3 reads CASSSGQGATQCF. Written as DNA, the CDR3 is TGTGCCAGCAGCTCGGGACAGGGGGCTACCCAGTGCTTC.

This clonotype appeared a few times. The chain joins TRBV10-3 to TRBJ1-6; 7 bases align to TRBD1. The germline CDR1 and CDR2 sequences are ENHRY and SYGVKD. Unmatched junction bases numbered 7, after V lost 11 bases and J lost 6 bases. The CDR3 runs 13 residues. In DNA form, the CDR3 reads TGTGCCGTCAACAGGGGACCTAATTCACCCCTCCACTTT. Amino acid sequence: CAVNRGPNSPLHF.

This clonotype was detected a few times. The rearrangement links TRBV7-9 to TRBJ2-1; TRBD2 matches at 7 bases. This CDR3 is 13 amino acids long. Losses at the gene ends were 5 bases for V and 4 bases for J; bases not matched to a gene: 2. The germline V gene has CDR1 SEHNR and CDR2 FQNEAQ (reference sequence). The chain's CDR3 is CASSLGLYNEQFF. The CDR3 nucleotides are TGTGCCAGCAGCCTGGGACTATACAATGAGCAGTTCTTC.

This clonotype occurred many times. This chain uses TRBV7-2 with TRBJ1-5; D is perhaps TRBD1 (5 bases). The CDR3 covers 12 residues. Germline CDR1 is SGHTA and CDR2 is FQGNSA. Trimming left V 5 bases short and J 6 bases short, with 8 bases between. CDR3 sequence: CASSRDSQPQHF. CDR3 DNA: TGTGCCAGCAGCCGAGACAGTCAGCCCCAGCATTTT.

The table lists this clonotype with many counts. The rearrangement joins TRBV7-2 to TRBJ2-3; D unclear. V lost 3 bases and J 5 bases, leaving 6 bases between the germline ends. From germline, CDR1 is SGHTA and CDR2 FQGNSA. The CDR3 is 12 residues long. CDR3 DNA: TGTGCCAGCAGCTTCCTAAGAGATACGCAGTATTTT. Its translation: CASSFLRDTQYF.

This chain joins TRBV6-2 or TRBV6-3 and TRBJ2-7, with a possible D match to TRBD2 (6 bases). The CDR3 spans 17 residues. V was cut by 6 bases and J by 5 bases, with 26 bases left in between. Germline V CDR1 and CDR2: MNHEY, SVGEGT. CDR3 coding DNA: TGTGCCAGCAGGCCTTCAACCCAGGCAGGAGGGAAGGACGAGCAGTACGTC. Amino acid sequence: CASRPSTQAGGKDEQYV.

This chain links TRBV18 with TRBJ2-7; 9 positions match TRBD1. The trim removed 5 bases at V and 6 bases at J, leaving 8 bases unmatched. The CDR3 is made up of 14 amino acids. Germline V gene data show CDR1 as KGHSH and CDR2 as LQKENI. CDR3 in amino acids: CASSSRQGVGEQYF. The CDR3 DNA follows: TGTGCCAGCTCATCCCGACAGGGGGTAGGCGAGCAGTACTTC. Drawing the rest from reference TRBV18 and TRBJ2-7, the complete variable domain is NAGVMQNPRHLVRRRGQEARLRCSPMKGHSHVYWYRQLPEEGLKFMVYLQKENIIDESGMPKERFSAEFPKEGPSILRIQQVVRGDSAAYFCASSSRQGVGEQYFGPGTRLTVT.

This clonotype was seen a few times. The gene calls are TRBV25-1 and TRBJ1-6, with D uncertain. CDR1 is MGHDK and CDR2 is SYGVNS in the germline V gene. V shed 6 bases and J shed 7 bases, with 10 bases lying between them. The CDR3 is 13 amino acids. The CDR3 sequence: CASRLRENSPLHF. Here the CDR3 DNA reads TGTGCCAGCAGATTAAGGGAAAATTCACCCCTCCACTTT.

This clonotype was seen many times. This chain uses TRBV18 with TRBJ2-3; D gene unclear. This CDR3 has 16 amino acids. Trimming removed 4 bases at V and 4 bases at J, with 18 bases between. Looked up from germline, CDR1 is KGHSH and CDR2 is LQKENI. CDR3 in amino acids: CASSLTRSAVADTQYF. In DNA, the CDR3 is TGTGCCAGCTCACTCACGCGGAGTGCGGTGGCAGATACGCAGTATTTT.